This is a list of T cell receptor beta chains from one sample in a study of CD8 T cells in ankylosing spondylitis. TCRdb called the 5' RACE reads again in MiXCR, with one record for every CDR3 protein. Here the sample spans roughly 150,000 distinct CDR3 sequences, 30% to 35% being singletons. Sequencing was done on a sample of synovial fluid, either unsorted or a sorted T cell fraction (not recorded which). The receptors here all came from a male donor with ankylosing spondylitis. The CDR3 runs from the conserved cysteine through the conserved F or W. D genes are given only for firm matches. Expanded clones get a size class; other rows say once, few or many, or leave the size out.

many | TRBJ2-3 | TRBD2 | TRBV4-3 | TGCGCCAGCAGCCGACTAGCGGGAGCTCGAGATACGCAGTATTTT | CASSRLAGARDTQYF
NA | TRBJ1-1 | NA | TRBV6-2/TRBV6-3 | TGTGCCAGCACCCCGATGGGGATGAACACTGAAGCTTTCTTT | CASTPMGMNTEAFF
NA | TRBJ1-1 | NA | TRBV29-1 | TGCAGCGTTGACGACGGATACACTGAAGCTTTCTTT | CSVDDGYTEAFF
NA | TRBJ1-1 | NA | TRBV2 | TGTGCCACCAGACTACAGGAGAACACTGAAGCTTTCTTT | CATRLQENTEAFF
NA | TRBJ1-1 | NA | TRBV14 | TGTGCCAGCAGCCAAACGCGGGGCGAAGCTTTCTTT | CASSQTRGEAFF
NA | TRBJ1-1 | NA | TRBV5-1 | TGCGCCAGCAGCTTACAAGAAACGACGAACACTGAAGCTTTCTTT | CASSLQETTNTEAFF
few | TRBJ2-1 | TRBD2 | TRBV20-1 | TGCAGTGCTAGACAATTAGCGGGAGGAAATTACAATGAGCAGTTCTTC | CSARQLAGGNYNEQFF
few | TRBJ2-1 | NA | TRBV7-2 | TGTGCCAGCAGCTCGGGAGATGGGGCCTACAATGAGCAGTTCTTC | CASSSGDGAYNEQFF
many | TRBJ1-1 | NA | TRBV6-5 | TGTGCCAGCAGCCAGGATTACGAAGCTTTCTTT | CASSQDYEAFF
NA | TRBJ1-2 | NA | TRBV28 | TGTGCCAGCAGGTCACGAGAGCTTACCAACTATGGCTACACCTTC | CASRSRELTNYGYTF
NA | TRBJ1-6 | TRBD1 | TRBV27 | TGTGCCAGCAGTAGGCAACAGGGGGCGTCTAATTCACCCCTCCACTTT | CASSRQQGASNSPLHF
few | TRBJ2-5 | NA | TRBV7-9 | TGTGCCAGCAGCCTAAAAGCCTGGGAGACCCAGTACTTC | CASSLKAWETQYF
once | TRBJ1-5 | TRBD1 | TRBV6-1 | TGTGCCAGCAGTCCCGGGGACAGCGTCAATCAGCCCCAGCATTTT | CASSPGDSVNQPQHF
many | TRBJ2-3 | TRBD2 | TRBV11-2 | TGTGCCAGCAGCTCCCCACACTCTAGCGGGAGGGCGAAGTCAGATACGCAGTATTTT | CASSSPHSSGRAKSDTQYF
NA | TRBJ1-1 | NA | TRBV6-6 | TGTGCCAGCAGTTACTCGAGTATCGAAGCTTTCTTT | CASSYSSIEAFF
NA | TRBJ2-5 | TRBD1 | TRBV5-1 | TGCGCCAGCAGCTTGGGGGCTACAGGGGGCGAGGAGACCCAGTACTTC | CASSLGATGGEETQYF
NA | TRBJ2-5 | TRBD2 | TRBV7-2 | TGTGCCAGCAGCTCCCGGGAGGCCCAGTACTTC | CASSSREAQYF
NA | TRBJ2-2 | NA | TRBV12-3/TRBV12-4 | TGTGCCAGCAGTTTTCACGGGGCGGGCACCGGGGAGCTGTTTTTT | CASSFHGAGTGELFF
few | TRBJ2-2 | NA | TRBV20-1 | TGCAGTGCTAGCCAGGGACACCTGAACACCGGGGAGCTGTTTTTT | CSASQGHLNTGELFF
many | TRBJ2-5 | NA | TRBV20-1 | TGCAGTGCTAGAGGAAAGAACCAAGAGACCCAGTACTTC | CSARGKNQETQYF
NA | TRBJ2-3 | NA | TRBV9 | TGTGCCAGCAGCGTAGACTCTAGCACAGATACGCAGTATTTT | CASSVDSSTDTQYF
few | TRBJ2-3 | NA | TRBV24-1 | TGTGCCACCAGGGAGGAGGGCACAGATACGCAGTATTTT | CATREEGTDTQYF
many | TRBJ2-7 | NA | TRBV28 | TGTGCCAGCAGTTTCTGGAGACAAGATGAAAACGAGCAGTACTTC | CASSFWRQDENEQYF
few | TRBJ1-6 | TRBD1 | TRBV5-1 | TGCGCCAGCAGCAAAGGACAGGAATATTCACCCCTCCACTTT | CASSKGQEYSPLHF
NA | TRBJ2-5 | NA | TRBV15 | TGTGCCACCAGCAGAGATCTCTACAGGGATTTCCAAGAGACCCAGTACTTC | CATSRDLYRDFQETQYF
few | TRBJ2-1 | TRBD2 | TRBV4-2 | TGTGCCAGCAGCACCATGGGACTAGCGGAGAGAGATGAGCAGTTCTTC | CASSTMGLAERDEQFF
NA | TRBJ2-3 | NA | TRBV7-9 | TGTGCCAGCAGCGGGGTAGCGGTAGTCACAGATACGCAGTATTTT | CASSGVAVVTDTQYF
few | TRBJ1-2 | NA | TRBV13 | TGTGCCAGCAGCGTAGCGGGGAGGGGGGTTGATGGCTACACCTTC | CASSVAGRGVDGYTF
few | TRBJ2-1 | TRBD2 | TRBV11-1 | TGTGCCAGCAGCTTATCGCAAGGGCGGCTAGCGGGAAAGTACAATGAGCAGTTCTTC | CASSLSQGRLAGKYNEQFF
NA | TRBJ1-4 | TRBD1 | TRBV6-1 | TGTGCCAGCAGTCCACAGGGGGTCGTGGAAAAACTGTTTTTT | CASSPQGVVEKLFF
few | TRBJ2-7 | TRBD2 | TRBV7-9 | TGTGCCAGCAGCTTAGGGGCTAGCGGGTATAAGAACGAGCAGTACTTC | CASSLGASGYKNEQYF
medium-sized | TRBJ2-3 | TRBD2 | TRBV7-2 | TGTGCCAGCAGCCCCGGGACTAGCGGGAGGGAGTATTTT | CASSPGTSGREYF